Below, 8 T cell receptor beta chains from the same sample are listed, as sequenced in a study of CXCR3-negative and CXCR3-positive naive CD8 T cells. 5' RACE with UMI labels generated the TRB cDNA libraries. TCRdb reprocessed the 5' RACE reads, with one entry per CDR3 protein and no DNA. The sample includes 150,000 or so distinct CDR3 sequences. Antigen specificity for these receptors is unknown. Regarding the study as a whole: When CXCR3-positive naive cells were set against CXCR3-negative naive cells, the former had more hydrophobic TRB CDR3s.

Sequenced: naive CXCR3+ CD8+ T cells from blood. Subset in this sample: CD45RO-CCR7+CD27+CD95- naive CD8+ T cells expressing CXCR3 (TNR3+). All receptors derive from a human donor in good health. Some clones in this sample may be carry-over from other donors' samples.

The CDR3: CASIRDYLVWDGYTF. V usage is TRBV25-1 and J usage is TRBJ1-2. Looked up from germline, CDR1 is MGHDK and CDR2 is SYGVNS. This CDR3 is built from 15 residues.

The J gene is TRBJ2-5, the V gene TRBV21-1; the D gene TCRdb calls, TRBD2, cannot be checked with no DNA. TRBV21-1 corresponds to a pseudogene. The CDR3 is 16 amino acids. The CDR3 protein is CASSRLLAGSQGTQYF.

V gene TRBV29-1 combines with J gene TRBJ2-2; the TCRdb call, TRBD1, lacks DNA for checking. The CDR3 is made up of 12 amino acids. Germline CDR1 reads SQVTM; CDR2 reads ANQGSEA. The CDR3 loop reads CSARQYTGELFF.

The chain joins TRBV4-1 to TRBJ1-6. The length of the CDR3 is 17 residues. The V gene's germline CDR1 is MGHRA and CDR2 YSYEKL. CDR3 amino acids: CASSQESEGLDNSPLHF.

The genes are TRBV27 and TRBJ2-1. Per germline, CDR1 MNHEY and CDR2 SMNVEV (reference sequence). This CDR3 has 14 amino acids. The CDR3: CASSFVNLYNEQFF.

This sequence joins TRBV9 and TRBJ2-1. CDR1 and CDR2 (germline): SGDLS, YYNGEE. CDR3 length: 15 amino acids. The CDR3 here is CASSVGGSTYNEQFF.

This chain connects TRBV20-1 to TRBJ2-5. The length of the CDR3 is 13 residues. The germline V gene has CDR1 DFQATT and CDR2 SNEGSKA (reference sequence). CDR3 sequence reads: CSARSQYQETQYF.

The gene calls are TRBV24-1 and TRBJ1-2; TCRdb picks TRBD1, but there is no DNA to check that call. Germline CDR1 KGHDR, CDR2 SFDVKD. This CDR3 comprises 14 residues. The CDR3 region is CATSEAGSFYGYTF.